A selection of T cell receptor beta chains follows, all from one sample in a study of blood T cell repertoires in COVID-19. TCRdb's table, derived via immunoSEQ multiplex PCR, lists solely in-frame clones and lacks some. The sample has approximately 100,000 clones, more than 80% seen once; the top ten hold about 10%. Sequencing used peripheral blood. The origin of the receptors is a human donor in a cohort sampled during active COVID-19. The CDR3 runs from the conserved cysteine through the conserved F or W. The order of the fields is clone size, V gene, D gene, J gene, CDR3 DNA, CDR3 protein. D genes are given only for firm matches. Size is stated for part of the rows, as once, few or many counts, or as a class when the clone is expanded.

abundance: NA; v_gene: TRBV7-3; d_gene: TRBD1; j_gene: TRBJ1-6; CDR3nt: TGTGCCAGCAGCTCATCAGGGGGCTCACCCCTCCACTTT; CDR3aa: CASSSSGGSPLHF
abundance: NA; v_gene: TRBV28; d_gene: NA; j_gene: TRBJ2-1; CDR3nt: TGTGCCAGCAGTTTACCGAGTGATGAGCAGTTCTTC; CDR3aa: CASSLPSDEQFF
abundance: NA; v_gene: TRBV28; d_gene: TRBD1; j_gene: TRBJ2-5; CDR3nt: TGTGCCAGCAGCCCGAGGACAGGACTCAGGACCCAAGAGACCCAGTACTTC; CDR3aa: CASSPRTGLRTQETQYF
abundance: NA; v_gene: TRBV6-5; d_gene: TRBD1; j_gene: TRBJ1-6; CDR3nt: TGTGCCACCTGGGACAGAGCCAATTCACCCCTCCACTTT; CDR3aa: CATWDRANSPLHF
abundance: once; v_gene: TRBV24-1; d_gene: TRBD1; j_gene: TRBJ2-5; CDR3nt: TGTGCCACCAGTGATGCCGGGACAGGGCACCAAGAGACCCAGTACTTC; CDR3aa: CATSDAGTGHQETQYF
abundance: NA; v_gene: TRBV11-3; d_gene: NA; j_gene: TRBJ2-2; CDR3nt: TGTGCCAGCAGCCCCCAAGGAGGGACAGCGAACACCGGGGAGCTGTTTTTT; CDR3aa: CASSPQGGTANTGELFF
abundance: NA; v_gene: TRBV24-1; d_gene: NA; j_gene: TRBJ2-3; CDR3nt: TGTGCCACCAGTGTCTTTACAGGGAACTCAGATACGCAGTATTTT; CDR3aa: CATSVFTGNSDTQYF
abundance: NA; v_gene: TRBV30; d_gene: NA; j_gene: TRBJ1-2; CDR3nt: TGTGCCTGCACACAGGCTAACTATGGCTACACCTTC; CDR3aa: CACTQANYGYTF
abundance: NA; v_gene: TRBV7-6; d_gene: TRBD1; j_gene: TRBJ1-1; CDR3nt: TGTGCCAGCAGCCTTGGACAGGGGAACACTGAAGCTTTCTTT; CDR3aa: CASSLGQGNTEAFF
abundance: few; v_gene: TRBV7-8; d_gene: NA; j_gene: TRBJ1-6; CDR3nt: TGTGCCAGCAGCTTAGAAACAGGACGGAATTCACCCCTCCACTTT; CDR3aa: CASSLETGRNSPLHF
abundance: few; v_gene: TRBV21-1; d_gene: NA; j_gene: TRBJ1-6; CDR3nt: TGTGCCAGCAGCCTGAATGGCCCGCCTAGGCAGGGGGCTTCAACCTTCACCGACTCACCCCTCCACTTT; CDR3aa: CASSLNGPPRQGASTFTDSPLHF
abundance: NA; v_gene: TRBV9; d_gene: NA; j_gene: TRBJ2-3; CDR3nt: TGTGCCAGCAGCCCCCGGACTAGCACAGATACGCAGTATTTT; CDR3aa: CASSPRTSTDTQYF
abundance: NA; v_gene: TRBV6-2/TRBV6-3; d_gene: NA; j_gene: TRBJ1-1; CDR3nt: TGTGCCAGCAGTTACGGCGCCAGGGGTAACACTGAAGCTTTCTTT; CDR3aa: CASSYGARGNTEAFF
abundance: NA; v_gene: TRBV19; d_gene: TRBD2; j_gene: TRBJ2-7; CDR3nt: TGTGCCAGTAGCATAGGACTAGCGCAATACGAGCAGTACTTC; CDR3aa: CASSIGLAQYEQYF
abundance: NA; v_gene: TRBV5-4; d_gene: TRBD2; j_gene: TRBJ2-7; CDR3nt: TGTGCCAGCAGCTTCGGGACTAGCGGGGGGGCGATAGGTGAGCAGTACTTC; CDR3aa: CASSFGTSGGAIGEQYF
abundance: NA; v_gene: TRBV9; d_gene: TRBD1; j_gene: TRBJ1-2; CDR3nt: TGTGCCAGCAGCGTAGAGCCCATTCGCACAGGGGGCTATGGCTACACCTTC; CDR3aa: CASSVEPIRTGGYGYTF
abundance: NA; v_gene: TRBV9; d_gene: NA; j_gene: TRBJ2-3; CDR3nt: TGTGCCAGCAGCTTCATCAACCCGGCGGCTAGGCCAGATACGCAGTATTTT; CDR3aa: CASSFINPAARPDTQYF
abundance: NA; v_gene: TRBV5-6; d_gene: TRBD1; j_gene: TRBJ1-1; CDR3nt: TGTGCCAGCAGCGGGGGACAGTCCATGAACACTGAAGCTTTCTTT; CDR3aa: CASSGGQSMNTEAFF
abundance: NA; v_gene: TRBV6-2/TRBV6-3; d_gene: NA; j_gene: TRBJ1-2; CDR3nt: TGTGCCAGCAGTTACCGGGGATTCTACACCTTC; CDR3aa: CASSYRGFYTF
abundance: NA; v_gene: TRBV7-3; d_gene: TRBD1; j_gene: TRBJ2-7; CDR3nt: TGTGCCAGCAGCGTAGGGACAGGGGGCGAGCAGTACTTC; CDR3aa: CASSVGTGGEQYF
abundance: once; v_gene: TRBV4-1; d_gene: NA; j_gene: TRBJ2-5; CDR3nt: TGCGCCAGCAGCCAAACGACTAGTCGCCAAGAGACCCAGTACTTC; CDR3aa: CASSQTTSRQETQYF
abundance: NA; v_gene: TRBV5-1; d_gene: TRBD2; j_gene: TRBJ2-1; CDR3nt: TGCGCCAGCAGCTCCGGGACTAGCGGAGGCGGTGAGCAGTTCTTC; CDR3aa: CASSSGTSGGGEQFF
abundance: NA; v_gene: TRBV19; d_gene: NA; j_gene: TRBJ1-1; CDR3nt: TGTGCCAGTAGGAAGGACTGGAACACTGAAGCTTTCTTT; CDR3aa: CASRKDWNTEAFF
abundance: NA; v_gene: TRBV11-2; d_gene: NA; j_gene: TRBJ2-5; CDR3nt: TGTGCCAGCAGCTTAATTACACAGGAGAGGACCCAGTACTTC; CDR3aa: CASSLITQERTQYF